The present T cell receptor (beta chain) was sequenced within a study of early T cells in non-severe SARS-CoV-2 infection (dated by TCRdb to the early 2020s). Describing the broader study: Bulk RNA from unsorted whole blood was used for TCR sequencing, so alpha and beta chains could not be paired. Study-wide conclusions, independent of this receptor: VDJdb matching was skewed toward anti-spike CD8 responses, so virus-specific expansions were likely underestimated and private and CD4 specificities were missed.

This clonotype came up a few times. No cognate antigen has been identified for it. Base qualities are missing; no much larger clone stands one base away. A case-control design nested within a healthcare worker cohort in London, UK, was used, with weekly nasopharyngeal swab PCR tests and blood sampling performed. Between 23 and 31 March 2020, the week of the UK lockdown, healthcare workers were enrolled and then followed up weekly for as long as 16 weeks. Library generation was performed with 5' RACE. The sequencer was a NextSeq 500. The TCR library protocol attached unique molecular identifiers to individual cDNA molecules to correct for sequencing error and PCR bias. Both TCR alpha and beta chains were sequenced, and tight co-correlation was observed between alpha and beta sequence abundances in each sample. In the original analysis: Decombinator V4 was used to annotate the V gene, J gene and CDR3 of the TCR sequences. TCRs were defined as expanded if a significant change between any two time points was detected under a Poisson model with p below 0.0001. TCR abundances were normalised to the total number of TCRs sequenced per sample and were expressed as counts per million. TRAV1-2 paired with TRAJ12, TRAJ20 or TRAJ33 defined MAIT TCRs, while TRAV10 paired with TRAJ18 defined iNKT TCRs. VDJdb, accessed 1 November 2021, was searched for CMV, EBV and SARS-CoV-2 annotated TCRs, with TCRs annotated for multiple antigens excluded. TCRdb took the public reads, trimmed them with fastp at Q25, ran MiXCR for clone calling and kept in-frame beta chains. Records with the same CDR3 protein are collapsed into one entry carrying the most frequent genes and DNA. The V and J calls, along with clone size, are taken from TCRdb and not from the paper's own processing. The sample has about 23,000 distinct CDR3 sequences on record, about 5.6% of them singletons. Of the sample, about 10% is held by the ten largest clones.

CDR1 is given as MNHEY and CDR2 as SMNVEV, both from the germline V gene (reference sequence). The CDR3 has 15 amino acids, counting the end cysteine and phenylalanine. Left in the record is the CDR3 DNA by itself, 45 bases read in frame from the first base. V lost 4 bases and J lost 3 bases; the stretch between them is 15 bases long. Rearrangement joined TRBV27 to TRBJ2-5, with the D segment possibly TRBD1 or TRBD2, each aligning over 5 bases. The material sequenced was whole blood. This receptor was identified in an adult who was a healthcare worker with PCR-confirmed SARS-CoV-2 infection or an uninfected control (not recorded which). The CDR3 has the sequence CASSSRDPREETQYF. Read as DNA, the sequence is TGTGCCAGCAGTTCACGGGACCCCCGAGAAGAGACCCAGTACTTC.